This entry features one T cell receptor beta chain sequence. The germline CDR1 and CDR2 sequences are WSHSY and SAAADI. Trimming took 2 bases from V and 5 from J, leaving 6 bases between them. The CDR3 has 12 amino acids. This entry is derived from a study of early stage breast cancer tumors. Some clones are missing from TCRdb's copy, which holds only in-frame ones; the method was immunoSEQ multiplex PCR. The table has some 32,000 clones, 74% seen once. The rearrangement joins TRBV10-2 to TRBJ2-5, with D tentatively TRBD1 or TRBD2 (5 bases each). The sequencing sample was made of breast tumor tissue. The TCR was taken from a person under 45 with breast cancer. The CDR3, as DNA: TGCGCCAGCAGTGAGAGGGACGAGACCCAGTACTTC. It encodes CASSERDETQYF.